The 31 T cell receptor beta chains given below trace back to one sample, sequenced in a study of human T cells and chemical hapten exposure. Extraction yielded total RNA from whole blood (unfractionated). TCRdb re-called the 5' RACE reads through MiXCR, storing one row per CDR3 protein. In the table there are 110,000 or so distinct CDR3 sequences, approximately 20% of which are singletons. The receptor set was obtained from a human donor in good health.

The V gene is TRBV5-1, the J gene TRBJ2-7; TRBD2 agrees at 9 bases. V was clipped by 3 bases and J by 5 bases; unmatched bases: 6. Germline lookup yields CDR1 SGHRS and CDR2 YFSETQ. This CDR3 comprises 14 residues. The CDR3 region has the DNA TGCGCCAGCAGCTCGGGACTAGCCGGTGACGAGCAGTACTTC. The encoded protein is CASSSGLAGDEQYF.

V is TRBV29-1 and J is TRBJ2-7; D unclear. V lost 4 bases and J 3 bases, leaving 7 bases between the germline ends. This CDR3 has 11 amino acids. Germline CDR1 SQVTM, CDR2 ANQGSEA. This CDR3 reads CSVGNSYEQYF. The CDR3 DNA sequence: TGCAGCGTTGGGAACAGCTACGAGCAGTACTTC.

This clonotype was counted between two and nine times. This sequence joins TRBV9 and TRBJ2-7; D perhaps matches TRBD1 (7 bases). V was pared by 3 bases and J by 2 bases, with 15 bases between. The CDR3 is 15 amino acids. Germline V gene lookup returns CDR1 SGDLS and CDR2 YYNGEE. DNA of the CDR3: TGTGCCAGCAGCGCGGGAGACAGGGAGGCCTACGAGCAGTACTTC. Encoded protein: CASSAGDREAYEQYF.

The rearrangement uses TRBV7-3 and TRBJ2-4, with D possibly matching TRBD1 (5 bases). Trimming left V 1 base short and J 6 bases short, with 10 bases between. There are 14 residues in the CDR3. From germline, CDR1 is SGHTA and CDR2 FQGTGA. CDR3: CASSLNAGLNIQYF. As DNA, the CDR3 is TGTGCCAGCAGCTTAAATGCAGGGCTAAACATTCAGTACTTC. Full variable domain (rest looked up from reference TRBV7-3 and TRBJ2-4): GAGVSQTPSNKVTEKGKYVELRCDPISGHTALYWYRQSLGQGPEFLIYFQGTGAADDSGLPNDRFFAVRPEGSVSTLKIQRTERGDSAVYLCASSLNAGLNIQYFGAGTRLSVL.

The V and J genes are TRBV4-2 and TRBJ1-5; 7 bases match TRBD1. The CDR3 is 16 amino acids. CDR1 LGHNA and CDR2 YNFKEQ come from the germline V gene. Trimming at V came to 3 bases and at J to 3 bases, leaving 8 bases not matched to a gene. The chain's CDR3 is CASSQGQPFSNQPQHF. CDR3 coding DNA: TGTGCCAGCAGCCAGGGACAGCCGTTCTCCAATCAGCCCCAGCATTTT.

This clonotype was observed a handful of times. This chain connects TRBV11-2 to TRBJ2-3; 7 nucleotides line up with TRBD1. Germline trimming cut 5 bases from V and 1 base from J; bases unmatched to any gene: 9. Germline V lookup: CDR1 SGHAT, CDR2 FQNNGV. This CDR3 has 16 amino acids. DNA for the CDR3: TGTGCCAGCAGCGCCTTGTTAGGGGGCGGCACAGATACGCAGTATTTT. This sequence encodes CASSALLGGGTDTQYF.

This clonotype was detected a few times. The chain has TRBV20-1 and TRBJ2-1; D is unresolved. V lost 5 bases to trimming and J lost 4 bases, with 18 bases between them. The CDR3 has 15 amino acids. Germline loops: CDR1 DFQATT, CDR2 SNEGSKA (reference sequence). The CDR3 DNA follows: TGCAGTGCTCCTGCTACCACGAGGACGTACAATGAGCAGTTCTTC. Translation: CSAPATTRTYNEQFF.

V usage is TRBV5-4 and J usage is TRBJ2-3; D not resolved. The V end was cut by 1 base, the J end by 1 base, with 7 bases between. The CDR3 contains 14 residues. The germline V gene has CDR1 SGHNT and CDR2 YYREEE (reference sequence). The CDR3: CASSLSQRTDTQYF. CDR3 coding DNA: TGTGCCAGCAGCTTGTCCCAGCGCACAGATACGCAGTATTTT.

This clonotype has more than one count but fewer than ten. The chain employs TRBV6-5 and TRBJ1-1; D gene uncertain. The germline CDR1 and CDR2 sequences are MNHEY and SVGAGI. CDR3 length: 15 amino acids. Between the trimmed V and J ends, which lost 5 bases and 10 bases, there was a span of 23 bases. The CDR3 spells CASSATSSGAIGAFF. Written as DNA, the CDR3 is TGTGCCAGCAGTGCAACTTCGTCGGGAGCCATCGGAGCTTTCTTT.

This clonotype was counted only a few times. The chain employs TRBV7-2 and TRBJ2-1, with D maybe TRBD2 (6 bases). The germline V gene has CDR1 SGHTA and CDR2 FQGNSA. The CDR3 contains 14 residues. V dropped 4 bases and J dropped 10 bases, with 17 bases sitting between them. CDR3 protein: CASSWGLLNTEQFF. For the CDR3, the DNA is TGTGCCAGCAGCTGGGGACTCCTTAATACGGAGCAGTTCTTC.

This clonotype came up a few times. The V call is TRBV6-5, the J call TRBJ1-1, with 7 positions matching TRBD1. Germline values: CDR1 MNHEY, CDR2 SVGAGI. V dropped 6 bases and J dropped 1; count of bases not matched to a gene: 2. This CDR3 is 13 amino acids long. CDR3 sequence (DNA): TGTGCCAGCAGATGGGACAGGAACACTGAAGCTTTCTTT. Its protein is CASRWDRNTEAFF.

The chain couples TRBV6-5 to TRBJ1-5; D unresolved. Deletions cut 4 bases from V and 3 bases from J, with 10 bases between. CDR1 is MNHEY, CDR2 SVGAGI, per germline. The CDR3 extends over 14 amino acids. The CDR3 region is CASSLRSDNQPQHF. In DNA form, the CDR3 reads TGTGCCAGCAGTTTAAGATCGGACAATCAGCCCCAGCATTTT.

This clonotype was seen a handful of times. The chain combines TRBV28 with TRBJ1-6, with D uncertain. This CDR3 comprises 14 residues. Germline lookup yields CDR1 MDHEN and CDR2 SYDVKM. Trimming stripped 8 bases from V and 0 bases from J, with 8 bases between. CDR3 region: CASAASSYNSPLHF. The CDR3 DNA reads as TGTGCCAGCGCGGCGAGCTCCTATAATTCACCCCTCCACTTT.

The V and J genes are TRBV28 and TRBJ2-7; 8 nucleotides line up with TRBD2. The germline gives CDR1 MDHEN, CDR2 SYDVKM. The CDR3 has 12 amino acids. With 8 bases clipped from V and 7 bases from J, the junction kept 7 bases outside the gene matches. The CDR3 region has the DNA TGTGCCAGCGGCGGGGGGCTGCGGGAGCAGTACTTC. This codes for CASGGGLREQYF.

The rearrangement joins TRBV3-1 to TRBJ1-5, with D perhaps TRBD1 (6 bases). This CDR3 region has 16 residues. Trimming took off 4 bases at V and 2 bases at J, with 15 bases between the two ends. Germline CDR1 and CDR2: LGHDT and YNNKEL (reference sequence). For the CDR3, the DNA is TGTGCCAGCAGCCCACAGGGCACCGTCGGCAATCAGCCCCAGCATTTT. Encoded protein: CASSPQGTVGNQPQHF.

J is TRBJ2-7 and V is TRBV18, with 7 bases matching TRBD1. Losses at the gene ends were 4 bases for V and 6 bases for J; bases not matched to a gene: 3. This CDR3 has 12 residues. CDR1 and CDR2 from the germline V gene are KGHSH and LQKENI. The CDR3 here is CASSRQGREQYF. The CDR3 DNA reads as TGTGCCAGCTCACGACAGGGTCGCGAGCAGTACTTC.

This sequence joins TRBV5-1 and TRBJ1-3; unclear D gene. Between the trimmed V and J ends, which lost 4 bases and 4 bases, there was a span of 18 bases. Germline V gene lookup returns CDR1 SGHRS and CDR2 YFSETQ. This CDR3 has 16 residues. CDR3 loop: CASSLDTAANGNTIYF. The CDR3 coding sequence is TGCGCCAGCAGCCTTGACACGGCCGCAAACGGAAACACCATATATTTT.

V is TRBV27 and J is TRBJ2-3; TRBD2 matches at 7 bases. J lost 0 bases, V lost 5 bases, and 14 bases had no gene match. The germline CDR1 and CDR2 sequences are MNHEY and SMNVEV (reference sequence). The CDR3 is 18 residues long. CDR3 sequence: CASSPRGGVAGSTDTQYF. In nucleotides, the CDR3 is TGTGCCAGCAGTCCCCGGGGAGGTGTAGCGGGCAGCACAGATACGCAGTATTTT.

This clonotype was counted ten times or more. CDR3 bases: TGTGCCAGCAGCCTACGAGCGGGAGAGTCCGGGGAGCTGTTTTTT. Encoded protein: CASSLRAGESGELFF. The chain uses TRBV3-1 and TRBJ2-2; 8 nucleotides line up with TRBD2. The V segment lost 4 bases and the J segment 6 bases; nucleotides outside the gene matches: 7. Germline assignment: CDR1 LGHDT and CDR2 YNNKEL (reference sequence). This CDR3 is built from 15 residues.

This chain joins TRBV5-1 and TRBJ2-1; perhaps D is TRBD1 or TRBD2 (5 bases each). The CDR3 runs 12 residues. The V gene lost 4 bases and the J gene lost 12 bases, with 14 bases spanning the gap. The germline V gene has CDR1 SGHRS and CDR2 YFSETQ. The CDR3 loop reads CASSHSGTLQFF. The CDR3, as DNA: TGCGCCAGCAGCCATTCCGGGACGCTGCAGTTCTTC.

The J gene is TRBJ2-7, the V gene TRBV7-8; tentatively, D is TRBD1 (6 bases). This CDR3 has 13 residues. Trimming shortened V by 5 bases and J by 6 bases, and 14 bases separated the two germline ends. Germline CDR1 reads SGHVS; CDR2 reads FQNEAQ. The CDR3 sequence is CASSHRGTPEQYF. The CDR3 coding sequence is TGTGCCAGCAGCCATAGGGGGACCCCCGAGCAGTACTTC.

By sample fraction, this clonotype is medium-sized. The V call is TRBV20-1, the J call TRBJ2-7; D is undetermined. This CDR3 spans 11 amino acids. In germline, CDR1 is DFQATT, CDR2 SNEGSKA (reference sequence). Trimming removed 1 base at V and 4 bases at J, with 5 bases between. Here the CDR3 reads CSARGVYEQYF. In nucleotides, the CDR3 is TGCAGTGCTAGAGGGGTTTACGAGCAGTACTTC.

The chain carries TRBV2 and TRBJ2-2, with D uncertain. The length of the CDR3 is 14 residues. Per germline, CDR1 SNHLY and CDR2 FYNNEI. Deletions cut 3 bases from V and 6 bases from J, with 11 bases between. CDR3 nucleotide sequence: TGTGCCAGCAGTGAGAATTTTAGGGCCGGGGAGCTGTTTTTT. Translation: CASSENFRAGELFF.

In its sample, this clonotype was seen a few times. The chain carries TRBV5-1 and TRBJ1-5; TRBD1 matches 7 bases. Germline CDR1 reads SGHRS; CDR2 reads YFSETQ. V gave up 4 bases and J gave up 7 bases; unmatched junction bases: 8. CDR3 length: 14 amino acids. The CDR3 coding sequence is TGCGCCAGCAGCATACGACAGGGCGGGCAGCCCCAGCATTTT. Translation gives CASSIRQGGQPQHF.

This clonotype was seen a handful of times. V is TRBV5-6 and J is TRBJ2-7, with 11 bases matching TRBD2. The V gene end was trimmed by 3 bases and the J gene end by 3 bases; junction bases not matched to a gene: 2. The CDR3 spans 14 residues. Germline CDR1 SGHDT, CDR2 YYEEEE. The CDR3, as DNA: TGTGCCAGCAGCTATGGGACTAGCGGCTACGAGCAGTACTTC. Translation gives CASSYGTSGYEQYF.

V and J are TRBV4-2 and TRBJ1-1, with a tentative D call TRBD1 (5 bases). Germline V CDR1 and CDR2: LGHNA, YNFKEQ. V was cut by 2 bases and J by 6 bases, with 10 bases left in between. This CDR3 is built from 13 residues. The CDR3 nucleotides read TGTGCCAGCAGCCAAACACGGGGCTCTGAAGCTTTCTTT. Translating it yields CASSQTRGSEAFF.

The chain couples TRBV27 to TRBJ2-7; D is unclear. The CDR3 loop spans 14 amino acids. Germline V lookup: CDR1 MNHEY, CDR2 SMNVEV (reference sequence). V was pared by 6 bases and J by 4 bases, with 16 bases between. CDR3 residues: CASRPVGSLYEQYF. Here the CDR3 DNA reads TGTGCCAGCAGGCCGGTTGGTAGTCTGTACGAGCAGTACTTC.

This clonotype was seen only a few times. V and J are TRBV20-1 and TRBJ1-5, with 9 bases that match TRBD1. The CDR3 has 14 amino acids. Germline CDR1 DFQATT, CDR2 SNEGSKA (reference sequence). Trimming cost V 1 base and J 5 bases; bases outside gene matches: 3. The chain's CDR3 is CSARGRTGDQPQHF. Here the CDR3 DNA reads TGCAGTGCTAGAGGCCGGACAGGGGATCAGCCCCAGCATTTT.

The chain carries TRBV5-1 and TRBJ2-2, with 7 bases aligning to TRBD1. Germline CDR1 and CDR2: SGHRS and YFSETQ. V dropped 4 bases and J dropped 0; count of bases not matched to a gene: 3. The CDR3 sequence is 15 residues long. The CDR3 DNA sequence: TGCGCCAGCAGCGTGGGACAGACGAACACCGGGGAGCTGTTTTTT. It yields the protein CASSVGQTNTGELFF. Full variable domain (outside the CDR3, taken from reference TRBV5-1 and TRBJ2-2): KAGVTQTPRYLIKTRGQQVTLSCSPISGHRSVSWYQQTPGQGLQFLFEYFSETQRNKGNFPGRFSGRQFSNSRSEMNVSTLELGDSALYLCASSVGQTNTGELFFGEGSRLTVL.

This clonotype occurred a few times. The genes are TRBV5-1 and TRBJ2-1; TRBD2 matches at 10 bases. V shed 5 bases and J 5 bases; nucleotides not matched to a gene: 7. There are 15 residues in the CDR3. Germline lookup yields CDR1 SGHRS and CDR2 YFSETQ. The CDR3 region has the DNA TGCGCCAGCAGTAAAGCGGGAGGGTTACACAATGAGCAGTTCTTC. It is translated as CASSKAGGLHNEQFF.

In this sample, this clonotype turned up many times. The genes are TRBV28 and TRBJ1-1; D unresolved. This CDR3 spans 14 amino acids. Trimming cost V 3 bases and J 0 bases, with 8 bases left between them. Looked up from germline, CDR1 is MDHEN and CDR2 is SYDVKM. CDR3 sequence: CASSLDGVNTEAFF. The CDR3, as DNA: TGTGCCAGCAGTTTGGACGGGGTGAACACTGAAGCTTTCTTT.